Described below is a single TCR beta chain sequence and its context. Antigen: not known. RNA extraction was followed by reverse transcription into cDNA, which acted as the sequencing template. Repertoires were generated with immunoSEQ multiplex PCR, while TCRdb's copy carries only in-frame clones and drops some. The repertoire includes roughly 150,000 clones, 55% of them detected once, and approximately 4.3% sits in the top ten. The data derive from a study of CD8+ T cells in alopecia areata. Study observations and caveats: The study found TCR sharing across patients less clear than in mice, possibly for HLA reasons.

The CDR3 has 15 residues. Germline V gives CDR1 MGHRA, CDR2 YSYEKL. Trimming took 6 bases from V and 4 from J, leaving 19 bases between them. Sequencing input: CD4+ T cells sorted from blood. This clonotype was obtained from a human donor in good health. This rearrangement joins TRBV4-1 to TRBJ2-7, with D possibly being TRBD2 (6 bases). The CDR3 DNA sequence: TGCGCCAGCAGTTGGGAAGGAGGGAGTCAATACGAGCAGTACTTC. It specifies CASSWEGGSQYEQYF.